Below, 27 T cell receptor beta chains from the same sample are listed, as sequenced in a study of cytomegalovirus exposure and HLA in healthy donors. This PCR relied on a set of 60 Vbeta primers and 13 Jbeta primers. The protocol was immunoSEQ multiplex PCR, while the TCRdb copy is restricted to in-frame clones and leaves out a portion. The table includes 150,000 to 200,000 clones, approximately 85% detected once. Material: PBMCs. The receptor set was obtained from a girl between 5 and 17 years old in good health and CMV-seropositive.

V and J are TRBV5-6 and TRBJ2-5; tentative D call: TRBD2 (5 bases). V shed 0 bases and J shed 5 bases, with 14 bases lying between them. Germline V gives CDR1 SGHDT, CDR2 YYEEEE. The CDR3 loop spans 15 amino acids. CDR3 nucleotide sequence: TGTGCCAGCAGCTTGGCCGGGGTTAGTGGGGAGACCCAGTACTTC. It is translated as CASSLAGVSGETQYF.

The J gene is TRBJ2-7, the V gene TRBV7-9, with 7 bases aligning to TRBD1. J was trimmed by 4 bases and V by 4 bases; bases with no gene match: 4. The CDR3 totals 13 residues. Germline V gene lookup returns CDR1 SEHNR and CDR2 FQNEAQ (reference sequence). CDR3: CASSSGQLYEQYF. The CDR3 region has the DNA TGTGCCAGCAGCTCGGGACAGCTATACGAGCAGTACTTC.

J is TRBJ1-1 and V is TRBV5-1, with 11 bases matching TRBD1. The CDR3 has 16 amino acids. Germline-derived CDR1 and CDR2 are SGHRS and YFSETQ. J lost 3 bases, V lost 2 bases, and 6 bases had no gene match. The CDR3 reads CASSFGGTGGDTEAFF. CDR3 coding DNA: TGCGCCAGCAGCTTCGGCGGGACAGGGGGGGACACTGAAGCTTTCTTT.

The V and J genes are TRBV27 and TRBJ1-5; 7 bases map to TRBD1. Germline trimming cut 3 bases from V and 0 bases from J; bases unmatched to any gene: 8. CDR3 length: 17 residues. Germline loops: CDR1 MNHEY, CDR2 SMNVEV (reference sequence). For the CDR3, the DNA is TGTGCCAGCAGTTTCAGAGGGGGCCGACATAGCAATCAGCCCCAGCATTTT. This sequence encodes CASSFRGGRHSNQPQHF.

The chain joins TRBV4-1 to TRBJ2-4; D possibly corresponds to TRBD1 (5 bases). Trimming removed 1 base at V and 2 bases at J, with 15 bases between. CDR3 length equals 17 residues. The germline V gene has CDR1 MGHRA and CDR2 YSYEKL. CDR3 coding DNA: TGCGCCAGCAGCCAAGTCCAAGGGGCGCGTCCCAAAAACATTCAGTACTTC. It yields the protein CASSQVQGARPKNIQYF.

The chain combines TRBV7-9 with TRBJ1-1, with D tentatively TRBD1 (5 bases). V gave up 4 bases and J gave up 2 bases, with 17 bases separating them. This CDR3 spans 16 amino acids. Per the germline V gene, CDR1 is SEHNR and CDR2 is FQNEAQ (reference sequence). The CDR3 region has the DNA TGTGCCAGCAGCTCAATAGGAAGGGGCATAAACACTGAAGCTTTCTTT. It encodes CASSSIGRGINTEAFF.

The CDR3 DNA is TGTGCCAGCAGCTCCCGGGACACCATGTCCTCTTACGAGCAGTACTTC. This codes for CASSSRDTMSSYEQYF. The V gene is TRBV7-9, the J gene TRBJ2-7; possible D gene TRBD1, 6 bases. Trimming left V 4 bases short and J 4 bases short, with 20 bases between. Germline V CDR1 and CDR2: SEHNR, FQNEAQ (reference sequence). The CDR3 loop spans 16 amino acids.

The chain uses TRBV6-5 and TRBJ1-1; TRBD1 might be the D (5 bases). This CDR3 is 14 amino acids long. Germline CDR1 is MNHEY and CDR2 is SVGAGI. Trimming stripped 5 bases from V and 1 base from J, with 11 bases between. The CDR3 nucleotides are TGTGCCAGCAGTGTACAGGAAGAGAACACTGAAGCTTTCTTT. Amino acids: CASSVQEENTEAFF.

The V and J genes are TRBV4-1 and TRBJ1-1; 10 bases agree with TRBD1. Trimming cost V 4 bases and J 1 base; bases outside gene matches: 6. Germline V gene lookup returns CDR1 MGHRA and CDR2 YSYEKL. The CDR3 covers 16 residues. DNA of the CDR3: TGCGCCAGCAGCCCGACAGGGGGCGTTCGGAACACTGAAGCTTTCTTT. Translated: CASSPTGGVRNTEAFF.

The gene calls are TRBV6-5 and TRBJ1-1; tentative D call: TRBD1 (6 bases). The V end lost 7 bases, the J end lost 1 base, and 10 bases lay between the germline ends. Germline lookup yields CDR1 MNHEY and CDR2 SVGAGI. The CDR3 loop spans 13 amino acids. CDR3 amino acids: CASNARGNTEAFF. CDR3 nucleotides: TGTGCCAGCAACGCCAGGGGGAACACTGAAGCTTTCTTT.

V is TRBV4-1 and J is TRBJ2-5; maybe TRBD2 (6 bases). The germline V gene encodes CDR1 MGHRA and CDR2 YSYEKL. Between the trimmed V and J ends, which lost 1 base and 5 bases, there was a span of 14 bases. There are 15 residues in the CDR3. The CDR3: CASSQATGVGETQYF. For the CDR3, the DNA is TGCGCCAGCAGCCAAGCCACGGGGGTGGGGGAGACCCAGTACTTC.

The rearrangement uses TRBV5-1 and TRBJ2-5, with 9 positions matching TRBD1. The better agreement between TRBJ2-7 and the DNA end casts doubt on the J call. CDR3 size: 17 residues. From germline, CDR1 is SGHRS and CDR2 YFSETQ. Here the CDR3 reads CASSPPGSGTGNYEQYF. As DNA, the CDR3 is TGCGCCAGCAGCCCTCCCGGATCCGGGACAGGGAACTACGAGCAGTACTTC.

The chain links TRBV6-1 to TRBJ2-6; no reliable D call. Germline values: CDR1 MNHNS, CDR2 SASEGT. The CDR3 covers 15 residues. The V end was cut by 6 bases, the J end by 0 bases, with 9 bases between. The CDR3 loop reads CASSHRASGANVLTF. The CDR3 DNA sequence: TGTGCCAGCAGCCATAGAGCCTCTGGGGCCAACGTCCTGACTTTC.

The CDR3 nucleotides are TGTGCCATCAGTAATTCAGGGGTCAGCAATCAGCCCCAGCATTTT. Translation: CAISNSGVSNQPQHF. The J gene is TRBJ1-5, the V gene TRBV10-3; tentatively, D is TRBD1 (6 bases). Germline CDR1 reads ENHRY; CDR2 reads SYGVKD. The CDR3 sequence is 15 residues long. Trimming took off 5 bases at V and 1 base at J, with 12 bases between the two ends.

The chain links TRBV7-8 to TRBJ2-6; D is ambiguous. CDR1 is SGHVS, CDR2 FQNEAQ, per germline. Trimming removed 5 bases from V and 2 bases from J, with 10 bases in between. This CDR3 is built from 15 residues. The CDR3, as DNA: TGTGCCAGCAGCGGCAGGTACACTGGGGCCAACGTCCTGACTTTC. Amino acid sequence: CASSGRYTGANVLTF.

In regard to this clone: The sample carries other DNA sequences with the same CDR3. This rearrangement joins TRBV27 to TRBJ2-3, with 9 bases identical to TRBD2. V lost 3 bases, J lost 0 bases, and 1 base stayed unmatched. This CDR3 is built from 15 residues. The germline gives CDR1 MNHEY, CDR2 SMNVEV (reference sequence). The CDR3 protein is CASSLSGGSTDTQYF. CDR3 nucleotide sequence: TGTGCCAGCAGTTTGAGCGGGGGGAGCACAGATACGCAGTATTTT.

V usage is TRBV7-6 and J usage is TRBJ1-1; no reliable D call. There are 14 residues in the CDR3. V was cut by 3 bases and J by 0 bases, with 8 bases left in between. Germline CDR1 SGHVS, CDR2 FNYEAQ. In nucleotides, the CDR3 is TGTGCCAGCAGCTTGGTGGGCATGAACACTGAAGCTTTCTTT. Protein: CASSLVGMNTEAFF. Together with reference TRBV7-6 and TRBJ1-1, the CDR3 gives the full variable domain: GAGVSQSPRYKVTKRGQDVALRCDPISGHVSLYWYRQALGQGPEFLTYFNYEAQQDKSGLPNDRFSAERPEGSISTLTIQRTEQRDSAMYRCASSLVGMNTEAFFGQGTRLTVV.

The chain joins TRBV4-1 to TRBJ1-4, with D unresolved. The CDR3 has 14 residues. Germline V gene sequence: CDR1 MGHRA, CDR2 YSYEKL. V dropped 0 bases and J dropped 13 bases, with 15 bases sitting between them. The CDR3 nucleotides are TGCGCCAGCAGCCAAGATTTGGGCTTTGGAACACTGTTTTTT. It encodes CASSQDLGFGTLFF.

This rearrangement joins TRBV7-6 to TRBJ1-3, with D tentatively TRBD1 (6 bases). The germline CDR1 and CDR2 sequences are SGHVS and FNYEAQ. The CDR3 sequence is 18 residues long. Trimming stripped 1 base from V and 0 bases from J, with 16 bases between. CDR3 sequence (DNA): TGTGCCAGCAGCTTAGGACAAGTCCAGGGGAGCTCTGGAAACACCATATATTTT. Residues: CASSLGQVQGSSGNTIYF.

CDR3 sequence: CASSQGGLGSNYGYTF. The CDR3 nucleotides read TGTGCCAGCAGCCAAGGCGGGCTTGGCAGTAACTATGGCTACACCTTC. The rearrangement uses TRBV14 and TRBJ1-2; no firm D call. The CDR3 consists of 16 residues. Looked up from germline, CDR1 is SGHDN and CDR2 is FVKESK. Deletions cut 1 base from V and 1 base from J, with 13 bases between.

The chain joins TRBV14 to TRBJ1-6, with 9 bases aligning to TRBD1. CDR3 length: 17 residues. With 2 bases clipped from V and 3 bases from J, the junction kept 5 bases outside the gene matches. The V gene's germline CDR1 is SGHDN and CDR2 FVKESK. The CDR3 region has the DNA TGTGCCAGCAGCCAATTTGGACAGGGGCGCTATAATTCACCCCTCCACTTT. It yields the protein CASSQFGQGRYNSPLHF.

V usage is TRBV2 and J usage is TRBJ1-1; tentative D call: TRBD1 (6 bases). The CDR3 runs to 13 residues. V was pared by 2 bases and J by 8 bases, with 12 bases between. Germline CDR1 reads SNHLY; CDR2 reads FYNNEI. CDR3 region: CASSEYRTEEAFF. As DNA, the CDR3 is TGTGCCAGCAGTGAATATCGGACAGAAGAAGCTTTCTTT.

This chain uses TRBV29-1 with TRBJ1-1; D unclear. V lost 5 bases and J lost 5, with 12 bases in between. From germline, CDR1 is SQVTM and CDR2 ANQGSEA. The CDR3 is 12 amino acids. The CDR3 region is CSVRTRETEAFF. As DNA, the CDR3 is TGCAGCGTTAGGACCCGGGAAACTGAAGCTTTCTTT.

The rearrangement joins TRBV20-1 to TRBJ2-7; D gene ambiguous. The CDR3 totals 11 residues. The V end lost 4 bases, the J end lost 2 bases, and 6 bases lay between the germline ends. Germline loops: CDR1 DFQATT, CDR2 SNEGSKA (reference sequence). This chain's CDR3 is CSAIVAYEQYF. CDR3 nucleotides: TGCAGTGCTATAGTGGCCTACGAGCAGTACTTC.

Only a few counts were recorded for this clone. This sequence joins TRBV25-1 and TRBJ1-2; TRBD1 matches 8 bases. Per the germline V gene, CDR1 is MGHDK and CDR2 is SYGVNS. The CDR3 runs 15 residues. V trimming: 6 bases; J trimming: 6 bases; junction bases outside the gene matches: 12. This CDR3 is CASSGTGTGLDGYTF. The CDR3 DNA is TGTGCCAGCAGCGGGACTGGGACAGGACTTGATGGCTACACCTTC.

The CDR3 coding sequence is TGTGCCAGCAGTGGTTTGGTAGGACAGGGGGATGAAAAACTGTTTTTT. It encodes CASSGLVGQGDEKLFF. The chain couples TRBV6-1 to TRBJ1-4, with TRBD1 matching over 10 bases. V lost 4 bases, J lost 6 bases, and 8 bases stayed unmatched. The CDR3 is 16 amino acids. CDR1 MNHNS and CDR2 SASEGT come from the germline V gene.

The V and J genes are TRBV7-8 and TRBJ2-7, with 8 bases lining up with TRBD1. From germline, CDR1 is SGHVS and CDR2 FQNEAQ. The CDR3 is 12 residues long. J gave up 3 bases and V 10 bases, and 5 bases lay outside the gene matches. In DNA form, the CDR3 reads TGTGCCACGGGGACAGGCCTCTACGAGCAGTACTTC. This codes for CATGTGLYEQYF.